A single sample gave rise to the 16 T cell receptor beta chains below, sequenced in a study of blood T cell repertoires in COVID-19. Here immunoSEQ multiplex PCR was the method, and the copy in TCRdb shows in-frame clones only, minus some. The profile covers some 50,000 clones, with 80% to 90% appearing a single time and over 2% taken by the ten largest. Sequencing was done on a sample of peripheral blood. These receptors were collected from a man in his fifties or sixties with acute or convalescent COVID-19.

This clone was detected once. This sequence joins TRBV29-1 and TRBJ1-1; no definite D call. With 4 bases removed from V and 3 bases from J, the gap between germline ends came to 9 bases. The germline V gene encodes CDR1 SQVTM and CDR2 ANQGSEA. The length of the CDR3 is 12 residues. The CDR3 is CSVGIRDTEAFF. The CDR3 DNA reads as TGCAGCGTTGGAATCCGGGACACTGAAGCTTTCTTT.

This chain connects TRBV3-1 (or the pseudogene TRBV3-2) to TRBJ2-1; tentative D call: TRBD1 (5 bases). V was cut by 2 bases and J by 3 bases, with 8 bases left in between. CDR1 is LGHDT and CDR2 is YNNKEL in the germline V gene (reference sequence). The CDR3 totals 14 residues. This chain's CDR3 is CASSQRGNYNEQFF. For the CDR3, the DNA is TGTGCCAGCAGCCAAAGGGGAAACTACAATGAGCAGTTCTTC.

The rearrangement uses TRBV3-1 (or the pseudogene TRBV3-2) and TRBJ2-2, with D possibly matching TRBD1 (6 bases). Per the germline V gene, CDR1 is LGHDT and CDR2 is YNNKEL (reference sequence). The CDR3 sequence is 15 residues long. Trimming cost V 0 bases and J 2 bases, with 7 bases left between them. CDR3 coding DNA: TGTGCCAGCAGCCAAGATGGGACAAACACCGGGGAGCTGTTTTTT. It specifies CASSQDGTNTGELFF.

CDR3 sequence: CASSLAQGTDTQYF. CDR3 in DNA: TGCGCCAGCAGCTTGGCGCAGGGCACAGATACGCAGTATTTT. J is TRBJ2-3 and V is TRBV5-1; D is ambiguous. The germline CDR1 and CDR2 sequences are SGHRS and YFSETQ. The CDR3 is made up of 14 amino acids. The V gene lost 0 bases and the J gene lost 1 base, with 6 bases spanning the gap.

A few counts support this clone. V is TRBV7-7 and J is TRBJ2-5, with TRBD2 identical over 13 bases. Germline CDR1 reads SSHAT; CDR2 reads FNYEAQ (reference sequence). The CDR3 length is 17 residues. Trimming at V came to 5 bases and at J to 4 bases, leaving 10 bases not matched to a gene. The DNA of the CDR3 is TGTGCCAGCAGCCGGACTAGCGGGGGTGAAACTGGAGAGACCCAGTACTTC. This codes for CASSRTSGGETGETQYF.

This chain joins TRBV12-5 and TRBJ2-1, with 10 nucleotides matching TRBD1. The V gene's germline CDR1 is LGHNT and CDR2 FRNRAP. The CDR3 has 18 amino acids. The V segment lost 0 bases and the J segment 8 bases; nucleotides outside the gene matches: 13. CDR3 sequence: CASGLVHTTGTGDHEQFF. DNA for the CDR3: TGTGCTAGTGGTTTGGTGCATACCACAGGGACAGGGGATCATGAGCAGTTCTTC.

This chain connects TRBV5-8 to TRBJ1-5; 8 bases line up with TRBD1. Trimming took 2 bases from V and 1 from J; bases not matched to a gene: 2. The CDR3 has 15 amino acids. Germline loops: CDR1 SGHTS, CDR2 YDEGEE. The CDR3 region has the DNA TGTGCCAGCAGCTTCCACAGGGGGAGCAATCAGCCCCAGCATTTT. Its translation: CASSFHRGSNQPQHF.

This clone is a singleton in its sample. The chain recombines TRBV28 with TRBJ1-4; 7 bases line up with TRBD1. Germline V lookup: CDR1 MDHEN, CDR2 SYDVKM. The CDR3 is made up of 16 amino acids. The V gene end was trimmed by 5 bases and the J gene end by 5 bases; junction bases not matched to a gene: 11. The CDR3 region has the DNA TGTGCCAGCAGTCCCCGGGTAGGGGGCCTCAATGAAAAACTGTTTTTT. Translating it yields CASSPRVGGLNEKLFF.

The chain combines TRBV19 with TRBJ1-5, with D uncertain. V shed 1 base and J shed 2 bases, with 12 bases lying between them. CDR3 length: 16 amino acids. Germline CDR1 is LNHDA and CDR2 is SQIVND (reference sequence). The CDR3 nucleotides are TGTGCCAGTAGTATAGTGCCGGGATCCGGCAATCAGCCCCAGCATTTT. As protein: CASSIVPGSGNQPQHF. Using reference TRBV19 and TRBJ1-5 for the parts outside the CDR3, the full variable domain is DGGITQSPKYLFRKEGQNVTLSCEQNLNHDAMYWYRQDPGQGLRLIYYSQIVNDFQKGDIAEGYSVSREKKESFPLTVTSAQKNPTAFYLCASSIVPGSGNQPQHFGDGTRLSIL.

This rearrangement joins TRBV9 to TRBJ2-1; 8 positions match TRBD2. Germline CDR1 SGDLS, CDR2 YYNGEE. The trim removed 2 bases at V and 7 bases at J, leaving 5 bases unmatched. CDR3 length: 14 residues. The CDR3 region is CASSVGTRVNEQFF. DNA of the CDR3: TGTGCCAGCAGCGTCGGGACTAGAGTTAATGAGCAGTTCTTC.

V usage is TRBV15 and J usage is TRBJ2-7; the match to TRBD2 covers 7 bases. The CDR3 contains 14 residues. With V trimmed by 1 base and J by 10 bases, 10 bases remained unmatched. The V gene's germline CDR1 is LNHNV and CDR2 YYDKDF (reference sequence). This CDR3 is CATSRVPAGSPQYF. Here the CDR3 DNA reads TGTGCCACCAGCAGAGTTCCAGCGGGGTCCCCTCAGTACTTC.

The V and J genes are TRBV18 and TRBJ2-2; TRBD2 agrees at 15 bases. J lost 5 bases, V lost 3 bases, and 1 base had no gene match. The CDR3 is 16 residues long. Germline V lookup: CDR1 KGHSH, CDR2 LQKENI. The CDR3 is CASSPGLAGGTGELFF. DNA of the CDR3: TGTGCCAGCTCACCGGGACTAGCGGGAGGTACCGGGGAGCTGTTTTTT.

The chain employs TRBV27 and TRBJ2-4, with D perhaps TRBD2 (6 bases). Germline CDR1 is MNHEY and CDR2 is SMNVEV (reference sequence). This CDR3 comprises 13 residues. V was clipped by 10 bases and J by 9 bases, with 19 bases between them. This chain's CDR3 is CATLISRGGIQYF. As DNA, the CDR3 is TGTGCCACCTTAATCTCGCGGGGTGGCATTCAGTACTTC.

V gene TRBV3-1 (or the pseudogene TRBV3-2) combines with J gene TRBJ2-7; a possible D gene is TRBD2 (5 bases). V was clipped by 4 bases and J by 7 bases, with 17 bases between them. The CDR3 runs to 14 residues. The V gene's germline CDR1 is LGHDT and CDR2 YNNKEL (reference sequence). DNA for the CDR3: TGTGCCAGCAGCCCTAGAAGTGGGAGCGAAGAGCAGTACTTC. This encodes CASSPRSGSEEQYF.

This chain links TRBV6-5 with TRBJ1-4; TRBD1 agrees at 8 bases. This CDR3 is built from 14 residues. Germline CDR1 and CDR2: MNHEY and SVGAGI. J lost 8 bases, V lost 7 bases, and 9 bases had no gene match. CDR3 sequence: CASTTDRVGEKLFF. For the CDR3, the DNA is TGTGCCAGCACCACGGACAGGGTGGGGGAAAAACTGTTTTTT.

This chain links TRBV2 with TRBJ2-3; 9 bases fit TRBD2. CDR1 SNHLY and CDR2 FYNNEI come from the germline V gene. CDR3 length equals 14 residues. CDR3 in amino acids: CAGRRGGHTDTQYF. As DNA, the CDR3 is TGTGCAGGCCGGCGGGGGGGCCATACAGATACGCAGTATTTT. Using reference TRBV2 and TRBJ2-3 for the parts outside the CDR3, the full variable domain is EPEVTQTPSHQVTQMGQEVILRCVPISNHLYFYWYRQILGQKVEFLVSFYNNEISEKSEIFDDQFSVERPDGSNFTLKIRSTKLEDSAMYFCAGRRGGHTDTQYFGPGTRLTVL.